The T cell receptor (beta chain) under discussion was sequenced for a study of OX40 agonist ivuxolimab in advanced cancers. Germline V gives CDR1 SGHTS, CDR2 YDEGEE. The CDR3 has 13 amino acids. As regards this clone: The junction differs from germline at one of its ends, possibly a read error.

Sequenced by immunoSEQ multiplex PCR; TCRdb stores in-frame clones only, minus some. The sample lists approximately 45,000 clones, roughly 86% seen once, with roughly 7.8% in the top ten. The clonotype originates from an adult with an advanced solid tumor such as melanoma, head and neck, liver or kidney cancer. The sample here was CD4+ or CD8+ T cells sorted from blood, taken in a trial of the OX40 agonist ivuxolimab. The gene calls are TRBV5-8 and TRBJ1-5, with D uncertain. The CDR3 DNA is TGTGCCAGCAGCTTAGAGGTAAATCGGCCCCAGCATTTT. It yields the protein CASSLEVNRPQHF.